Listed below are T cell receptor beta chains from one sample, sequenced in a study of blood T cells in healthy people across ages. TCRdb recomputed calls from the 5' RACE reads with MiXCR, one row per CDR3 protein. There are under 2,000,000 distinct CDR3 sequences in the sample; about 50% occur only once, and over 2% lies in the top ten. The sample taken for sequencing was blood. The receptors shown here come from a woman between 40 and 55 years old in good health. Each CDR3 is given with its conserved first and last residue. The D gene is left open where the match is weak. Clone size is given for some rows only: seen once, a few or many times, or a class if the clone is expanded.

V,D,size,J,DNA,CDR3
TRBV4-2,TRBD1,-,TRBJ2-7,TGTGCCAGCAGCCAAGATGTGCAGGGGGCGGACGAGCAGTACTTC,CASSQDVQGADEQYF
TRBV20-1,-,few,TRBJ2-7,TGCAGTGCTAGTAGGCAGGGATGGTACGAGCAGTACTTC,CSASRQGWYEQYF
TRBV28,TRBD2,-,TRBJ2-7,TGTGCCAGCAGTCAACCCGGGGGGGCCTACGAGCAGTACTTC,CASSQPGGAYEQYF
TRBV7-2,-,few,TRBJ2-7,TGTGCCAGCACCCCACGGGGGGCCTCCTACGAGCAGTACTTC,CASTPRGASYEQYF
TRBV7-2,-,many,TRBJ2-3,TGTGCCAGCAGCATTAGCACAGATACGCAGTATTTT,CASSISTDTQYF
TRBV11-2,-,-,TRBJ2-3,TGTGCCAGCAGCCCTATCCGGGGTGGAGACACAGATACGCAGTATTTT,CASSPIRGGDTDTQYF
TRBV11-2,TRBD2,-,TRBJ2-5,TGTGCCAGCAGCTTCGGGACTAGCGGGGGTGAAGAGACCCAGTACTTC,CASSFGTSGGEETQYF
TRBV27,TRBD1,once,TRBJ1-5,TGTGCCAGCAAGAGACAGGGGACCACTGGAGCGTCTAGCAATCAGCCCCAGCATTTT,CASKRQGTTGASSNQPQHF
TRBV28,-,-,TRBJ2-7,TGTGCCAGCAGTGTACGACAGCCCTACGAGCAGTACTTC,CASSVRQPYEQYF
TRBV11-2,TRBD1,-,TRBJ1-2,TGTGCCAGCAGCTTTGGGACAGGGGGCTCCTACCATGGCTACACCTTC,CASSFGTGGSYHGYTF
TRBV7-9,-,few,TRBJ2-5,TGTGCCAGCAGCTTACATCCTAGAAGTCCACAAGAGACCCAGTACTTC,CASSLHPRSPQETQYF
TRBV27,TRBD1,-,TRBJ2-7,TGTGCCAGCAGGTCTACAGGGGGCCACTACGAGCAGTACTTC,CASRSTGGHYEQYF
TRBV5-6,-,-,TRBJ1-2,TGTGCCAGCAGCCTACGGATTCTGGGTGTTGGCTATGACTACACCTTC,CASSLRILGVGYDYTF
TRBV20-1,-,-,TRBJ1-5,TGCAGTGTACAGGGTATGATCAATCAGCCCCAGCATTTT,CSVQGMINQPQHF
TRBV5-6,TRBD1,-,TRBJ1-2,TGTGCCAGCAGCTACGCGACAGGGGTGGGCTACACCTTC,CASSYATGVGYTF
TRBV20-1,-,once,TRBJ2-7,TGCAGTGCTGCAACCGGGCTCCAAAACGGGGAGCAGTACTTC,CSAATGLQNGEQYF
TRBV3-1,TRBD2,many,TRBJ2-5,TGTGCCAGCAGCCAAGAGATTTCTAGCGGAGAGACCCAGTACTTC,CASSQEISSGETQYF
TRBV6-6,-,many,TRBJ1-2,TGTGCCAGCAGTTACAGCAGGGATGGCTACACCTTC,CASSYSRDGYTF
TRBV29-1,-,-,TRBJ2-7,TGCAGCGTTAAAAGACAAAATAACGAGCAGTACTTC,CSVKRQNNEQYF
TRBV7-2,-,once,TRBJ2-1,TGTGCCAGCAGCCCGCCCCTATGGAATGAGCAGTTCTTC,CASSPPLWNEQFF
TRBV6-2/TRBV6-3,TRBD2,-,TRBJ2-5,TGTGCCAGCAGTTACGCGGGGGGGAGGGAAGAGACCCAGTACTTC,CASSYAGGREETQYF
TRBV10-3,TRBD1,-,TRBJ1-1,TGTGCCCTCAGCCGCGGGGGGACAGGGGGCACTGAAGCTTTCTTT,CALSRGGTGGTEAFF
TRBV20-1,TRBD1,-,TRBJ1-2,TGCAGTGCTAGCCAGGGGGAGCGAATTAACTATGGCTACACCTTC,CSASQGERINYGYTF
TRBV2,TRBD1,few,TRBJ2-5,TGTGCCAGCAGTGGCCGAGACAGGGTACAAGAGACCCAGTACTTC,CASSGRDRVQETQYF
TRBV4-3,TRBD1,-,TRBJ1-2,TGCGCCAGCAGCCCAGTGCCAGGGGGGGACTATGGCTACACCTTC,CASSPVPGGDYGYTF
TRBV5-1,-,many,TRBJ2-1,TGTGCCAGCAGCTTAGTGCCCAATGAGCAGTTCTTC,CASSLVPNEQFF
TRBV4-2,-,-,TRBJ1-4,TGTGCCAGCAGTTCAATTACCGGGGCTAATGAAAAACTGTTTTTT,CASSSITGANEKLFF
TRBV5-1,-,-,TRBJ2-3,TGCACCAGCAGTTTGGTGGAGGCAGATACGCAGTATTTT,CTSSLVEADTQYF
TRBV6-5,TRBD2,-,TRBJ2-3,TGTGCCAGCAGCACACCGGGACTAGCGACAGATACGCAGTATTTT,CASSTPGLATDTQYF
TRBV7-2,-,-,TRBJ2-1,TGTGCCAGCAGCTTGAGCCCTGGTGAGACCCAGTTCTTC,CASSLSPGETQFF
TRBV19,-,-,TRBJ1-5,TGTGCCAGTAGTATCACAGGGTTAGGCAATCAGCCCCAGCATTTT,CASSITGLGNQPQHF
TRBV7-9,-,few,TRBJ2-6,TGTGCCAGCAGCTTATTTGGGTCGGGGAAAACTGGGGCCAACGTCCTGACTTTC,CASSLFGSGKTGANVLTF
TRBV24-1,TRBD1,few,TRBJ2-3,TGTGCCACCAGTGATTTCCAGGGGGCAAACACAGATACGCAGTATTTT,CATSDFQGANTDTQYF
TRBV2,-,-,TRBJ1-4,TGTGCCAGCAGTGAAGACGCGACGGATGAAAAACTGTTTTTT,CASSEDATDEKLFF
TRBV14,-,-,TRBJ1-6,TGTGCCAGCAGCCAAGTAGGGAATTCACCCCTCCACTTT,CASSQVGNSPLHF
TRBV20-1,TRBD2,-,TRBJ2-3,TGCAGTGCTAGTGCGACTAGCGGGGGCCCCACAGATACGCAGTATTTT,CSASATSGGPTDTQYF
TRBV4-3,-,-,TRBJ2-5,TGCGCCAGCAGCCAACCGGGCTTCTACAATGAGCAGTACTTC,CASSQPGFYNEQYF
TRBV29-1,-,few,TRBJ2-1,TGCAGCCATCAGGGGTACAATGAGCAGTTCTTC,CSHQGYNEQFF
TRBV20-1,TRBD1,-,TRBJ1-2,TGCAGTGCTCGCAACCCGGGACAGGGTATAATTTATGGCTACACCTTC,CSARNPGQGIIYGYTF
TRBV4-3,TRBD1,few,TRBJ1-2,TGCGCCAGCAGCCAGGACAGGGAGAGCTATGGCTACACCTTC,CASSQDRESYGYTF
TRBV20-1,TRBD1,-,TRBJ1-1,TGCAGTGCTAGAAGACAGGGCATGAACACTGAAGCTTTCTTT,CSARRQGMNTEAFF
TRBV2,TRBD2,-,TRBJ2-4,TGTGCCAGCCGTCTAGCGGGGGTAGATGGAAACATTCAGTACTTC,CASRLAGVDGNIQYF
TRBV18,-,few,TRBJ2-1,TGTGCCAGCTCAAACAGGGCGCACAATGAGCAGTTCTTC,CASSNRAHNEQFF
TRBV5-1,-,few,TRBJ2-6,TGCGCCAGCAGCTCAATACAGGGGGCCAACGTCCTGACTTTC,CASSSIQGANVLTF